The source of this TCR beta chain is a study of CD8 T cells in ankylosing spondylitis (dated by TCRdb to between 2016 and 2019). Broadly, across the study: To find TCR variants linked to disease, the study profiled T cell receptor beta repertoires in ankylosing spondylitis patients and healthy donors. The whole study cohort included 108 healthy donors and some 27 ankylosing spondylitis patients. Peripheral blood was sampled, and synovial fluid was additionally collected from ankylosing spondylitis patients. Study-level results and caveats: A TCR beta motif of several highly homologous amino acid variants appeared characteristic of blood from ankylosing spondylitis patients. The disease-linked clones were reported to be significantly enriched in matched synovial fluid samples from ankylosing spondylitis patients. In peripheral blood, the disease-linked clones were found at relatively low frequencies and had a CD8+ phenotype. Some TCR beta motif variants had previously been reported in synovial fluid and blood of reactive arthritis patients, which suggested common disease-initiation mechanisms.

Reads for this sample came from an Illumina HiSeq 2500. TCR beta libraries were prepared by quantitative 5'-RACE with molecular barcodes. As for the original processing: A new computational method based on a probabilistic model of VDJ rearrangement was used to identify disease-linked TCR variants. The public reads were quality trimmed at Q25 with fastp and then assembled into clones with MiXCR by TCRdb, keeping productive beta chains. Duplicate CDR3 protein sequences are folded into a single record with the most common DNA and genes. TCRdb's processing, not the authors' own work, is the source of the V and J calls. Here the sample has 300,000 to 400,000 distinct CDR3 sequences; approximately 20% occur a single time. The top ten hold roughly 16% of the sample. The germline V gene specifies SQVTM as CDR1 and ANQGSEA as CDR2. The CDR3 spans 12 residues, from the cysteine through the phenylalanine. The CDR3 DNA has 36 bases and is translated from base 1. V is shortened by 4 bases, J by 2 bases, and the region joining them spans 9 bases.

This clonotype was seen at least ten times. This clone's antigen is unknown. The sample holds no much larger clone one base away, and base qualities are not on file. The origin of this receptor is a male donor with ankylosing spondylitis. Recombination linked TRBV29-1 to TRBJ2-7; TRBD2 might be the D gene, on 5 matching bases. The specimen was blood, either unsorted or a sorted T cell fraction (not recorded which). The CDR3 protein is CSVGETPYEQYF. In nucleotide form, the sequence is TGCAGCGTTGGGGAGACTCCCTACGAGCAGTACTTC.